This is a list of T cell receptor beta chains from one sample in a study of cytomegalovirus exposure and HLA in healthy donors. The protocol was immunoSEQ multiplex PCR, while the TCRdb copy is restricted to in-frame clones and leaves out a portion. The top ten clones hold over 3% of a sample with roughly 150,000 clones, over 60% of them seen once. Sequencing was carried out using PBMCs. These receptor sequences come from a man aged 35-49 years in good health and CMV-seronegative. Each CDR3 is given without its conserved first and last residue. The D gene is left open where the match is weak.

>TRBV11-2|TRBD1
ASNILGATGGRNTEAF
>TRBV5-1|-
ASRVRGDYSTDTQY
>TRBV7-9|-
ASSFPETDNEQF
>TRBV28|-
ASSIGAGRTDTQY
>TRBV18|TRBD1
ASSPKLLDRVFQDEQY
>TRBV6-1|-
ASSLWTVEQY
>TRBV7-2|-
ASSFSLGGARNEQY
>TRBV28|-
ASSVTGTNTQY
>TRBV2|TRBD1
ASSEVGGWRAKNIQY
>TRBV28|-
ASSSAYEQY
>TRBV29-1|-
SARRDGQGTEAF
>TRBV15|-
ATSRGVEGIGGYT
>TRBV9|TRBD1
ASSVKGTGKLPSSYNEQF
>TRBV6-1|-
ASTRRETDQPQH
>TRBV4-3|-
ASSQVGTGSTEAF
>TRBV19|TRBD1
ASSTWDRGSYEQY